Below, 3 T cell receptor beta chains from the same sample are listed, as sequenced in a study of T cells in Graves' hyperthyroidism and ophthalmopathy. Amplification targeted TCR beta CDR3 regions from RNA transcripts. HTBI primers drove first-round RT-PCR of the TCR CDR3. TCRdb re-called the multiplex PCR reads through MiXCR, storing one row per CDR3 protein. The sample has some 690,000 distinct CDR3 sequences, 15% to 20% seen once. The sequenced sample was blood. These receptor sequences come from a man over 45 with Graves' hyperthyroidism.

This clonotype has at least ten counts. This chain uses TRBV28 with TRBJ2-7; 10 bases match TRBD1. The CDR3 consists of 16 residues. The V gene's germline CDR1 is MDHEN and CDR2 SYDVKM. V lost 5 bases to trimming and J lost 1 base; unmatched junction nucleotides: 8. CDR3 in amino acids: CASSLPGQGGSYEQYF. The CDR3 DNA reads as TGTGCCAGCAGTCTCCCTGGACAGGGGGGGTCCTACGAGCAGTACTTC.

The chain is built from TRBV4-1 and TRBJ1-4; 9 bases are shared with TRBD1. The CDR3 has 15 residues. Per germline, CDR1 MGHRA and CDR2 YSYEKL. Trimming removed 1 base from V and 6 bases from J; junction bases left unmatched: 3. The CDR3 DNA follows: TGCGCCAGCAGCCAAGCAACAGGGGGCGATGAAAAACTGTTTTTT. Its translation: CASSQATGGDEKLFF.

The table lists this clonotype with a few counts. The chain couples TRBV7-8 to TRBJ2-7, with 8 nucleotides matching TRBD2. The V gene end was trimmed by 2 bases and the J gene end by 4 bases; junction bases not matched to a gene: 4. Germline V gene data show CDR1 as SGHVS and CDR2 as FQNEAQ. The CDR3 consists of 14 residues. The DNA of the CDR3 is TGTGCCAGCAGCTTACGAGCGGGAGAGTACGAGCAGTACTTC. This gives the protein CASSLRAGEYEQYF.